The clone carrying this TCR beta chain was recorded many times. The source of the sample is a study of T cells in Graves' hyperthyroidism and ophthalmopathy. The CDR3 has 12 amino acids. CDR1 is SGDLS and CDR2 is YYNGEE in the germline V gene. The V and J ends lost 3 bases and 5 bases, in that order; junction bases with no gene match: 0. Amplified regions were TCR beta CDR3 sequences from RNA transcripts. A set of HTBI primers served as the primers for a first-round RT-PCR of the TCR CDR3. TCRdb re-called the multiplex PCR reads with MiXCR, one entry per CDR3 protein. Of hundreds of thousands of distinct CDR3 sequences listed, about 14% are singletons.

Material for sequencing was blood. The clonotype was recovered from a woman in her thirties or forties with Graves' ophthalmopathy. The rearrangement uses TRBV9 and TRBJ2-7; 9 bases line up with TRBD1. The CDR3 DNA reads TGTGCCAGCAGCGGGACAGGGGACGAGCAGTACTTC. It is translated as CASSGTGDEQYF.